These 2 T cell receptor beta chains share one sample of origin, sequenced in a study of T cell repertoires in cytomegalovirus infection. TCRdb processed the reads anew with MiXCR; each CDR3 protein has one entry. The sample includes hundreds of thousands of distinct CDR3 sequences, 30% to 40% of them seen just once. No antigen has been identified for these receptors. Sequenced here: cultured PBMCs, sampled from culture after CMV antigen stimulation. The receptor set was obtained from a human donor in good health (CMV status not recorded). Some clones in this sample may be carry-over from other donors' samples.

The J gene is TRBJ1-4, the V gene TRBV7-8; possibly TRBD1 for D (5 bases). The CDR3 totals 14 residues. CDR1 is SGHVS and CDR2 is FQNEAQ in the germline V gene. Trimming removed 5 bases from V and 7 bases from J, with 14 bases in between. CDR3 bases: TGTGCCAGCAGCCCTCTGCGCAGGGTTGAAAAACTGTTTTTT. As protein: CASSPLRRVEKLFF.

The CDR3 region has the DNA TGTGCCAGCAGCTCGTTGGGGCAAGAGACCCAGTACTTC. It codes for CASSSLGQETQYF. The V and J genes are TRBV7-2 and TRBJ2-5; no reliable D call. Per the germline V gene, CDR1 is SGHTA and CDR2 is FQGNSA. V lost 4 bases, J lost 2 bases, and 8 bases lay in between. CDR3 length: 13 residues.